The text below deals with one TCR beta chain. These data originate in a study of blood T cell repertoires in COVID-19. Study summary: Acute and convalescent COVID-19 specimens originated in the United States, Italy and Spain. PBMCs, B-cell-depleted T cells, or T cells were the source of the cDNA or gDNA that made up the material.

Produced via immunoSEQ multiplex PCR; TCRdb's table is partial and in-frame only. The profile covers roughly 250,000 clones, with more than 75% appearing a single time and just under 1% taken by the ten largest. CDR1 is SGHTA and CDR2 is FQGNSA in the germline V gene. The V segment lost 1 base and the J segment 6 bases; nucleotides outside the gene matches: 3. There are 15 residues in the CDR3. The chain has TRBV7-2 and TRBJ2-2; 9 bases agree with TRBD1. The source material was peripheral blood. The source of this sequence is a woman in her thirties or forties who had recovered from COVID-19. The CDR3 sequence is CASSLGDRDAGELFF. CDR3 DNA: TGTGCCAGCAGCTTAGGGGACAGGGACGCCGGGGAGCTGTTTTTT.